The rows below give T cell receptor beta chains drawn from one sample of a study of blood T cell repertoires in COVID-19. Only in-frame clones appear in the TCRdb table, and some are missing; sequencing was by immunoSEQ multiplex PCR. The table has around 62,000 clones, approximately 90% seen once; the top ten hold roughly 1.2%. Sequencing used peripheral blood. All receptors derive from a woman in her sixties or seventies with acute or convalescent COVID-19. Both conserved end residues are part of each CDR3. A D gene is named only where the DNA matches it firmly.

CDR3: CASSKSVSYNSPLHF; V: TRBV27; J: TRBJ1-6; D: -
CDR3: CASSPSGDTEAFF; V: TRBV6-6; J: TRBJ1-1; D: -
CDR3: CASSIDRPGRRGTEAFF; V: TRBV19; J: TRBJ1-1; D: -
CDR3: CASSSNGGWVPLHF; V: TRBV7-9; J: TRBJ1-6; D: -
CDR3: CASSYGLGTGHNEKLFF; V: TRBV5-1; J: TRBJ1-4; D: TRBD1
CDR3: CSAWRASEQFF; V: TRBV20-1; J: TRBJ2-1; D: -
CDR3: CAISEDAQSFGYTF; V: TRBV10-3; J: TRBJ1-2; D: -
CDR3: CASSQGQGLNTIYF; V: TRBV4-1; J: TRBJ1-3; D: -
CDR3: CASSLPGQRNYGYTF; V: TRBV5-1; J: TRBJ1-2; D: TRBD1
CDR3: CASSLYRKETQYF; V: TRBV12-3/TRBV12-4; J: TRBJ2-5; D: -
CDR3: CASSPSGRPQHF; V: TRBV6-2/TRBV6-3; J: TRBJ1-5; D: -
CDR3: CASSPPGGGGSNQPQHF; V: TRBV19; J: TRBJ1-5; D: -
CDR3: CASSLGDSSQETQYF; V: TRBV5-5; J: TRBJ2-5; D: TRBD1
CDR3: CASSPGRAGGAEAFF; V: TRBV18; J: TRBJ1-1; D: -
CDR3: CASRGGSAYGYTF; V: TRBV10-2; J: TRBJ1-2; D: -
CDR3: CASSEKLASGGYANTGELFF; V: TRBV2; J: TRBJ2-2; D: TRBD2
CDR3: CASSLRQNTEAFF; V: TRBV7-9; J: TRBJ1-1; D: -
CDR3: CASSQPGRDEKLFF; V: TRBV7-9; J: TRBJ1-4; D: -
CDR3: CASSLTGLASGRQFF; V: TRBV7-3; J: TRBJ2-1; D: -
CDR3: CASSLVVFSNEQFF; V: TRBV7-2; J: TRBJ2-1; D: -
CDR3: CASMRGPNTEAFF; V: TRBV7-8; J: TRBJ1-1; D: TRBD1
CDR3: CASSLPRGTSYSEQFF; V: TRBV5-8; J: TRBJ2-1; D: TRBD2
CDR3: CASSYPGQGNTEAFF; V: TRBV6-5; J: TRBJ1-1; D: TRBD1
CDR3: CASSRLAGDTDTQYF; V: TRBV19; J: TRBJ2-3; D: TRBD2
CDR3: CASSGSGAGMYGYTF; V: TRBV28; J: TRBJ1-2; D: -
CDR3: CASSVEPGNYGYTF; V: TRBV9; J: TRBJ1-2; D: -
CDR3: CSVAGRLNTEAFF; V: TRBV29-1; J: TRBJ1-1; D: -
CDR3: CSARPQGGEKLFF; V: TRBV29-1; J: TRBJ1-4; D: -
CDR3: CASSEGGYQETQYF; V: TRBV6-1; J: TRBJ2-5; D: TRBD2
CDR3: CASSDRTRGYTF; V: TRBV13; J: TRBJ1-2; D: -
CDR3: CASSLAWVGGGSPLHF; V: TRBV5-1; J: TRBJ1-6; D: TRBD1
CDR3: CASRIALGYGYTF; V: TRBV5-1; J: TRBJ1-2; D: -
CDR3: CATSTLAGYGELFF; V: TRBV15; J: TRBJ2-2; D: TRBD2